This note documents a single TCR beta chain sequence. The ends lost 2 bases at V and 4 bases at J; junction bases unmatched: 8. Germline-derived CDR1 and CDR2 are SGHTA and FQGNSA. CDR3 length equals 16 residues. This sample stems from a study of cytomegalovirus exposure and HLA in healthy donors. 60 Vbeta and 13 Jbeta primers were used in PCR. Per the original methods: Counted up in a later analysis, unique TCR beta chains came to approximately 83 million, with some 11 million shared. The protocol was immunoSEQ multiplex PCR, while the TCRdb copy is restricted to in-frame clones and leaves out a portion. V and J calls and clone size are given by that table; D and trimming were obtained from the DNA. The sample records roughly 120,000 clones, more than 70% being singletons.

This TCR was recovered from a man aged 45-60 years in good health and CMV-seronegative. This chain joins TRBV7-2 and TRBJ1-3; 7 bases fit TRBD1. Sequencing input: PBMCs. The CDR3 spells CASSLHRGSSGNTIYF. For the CDR3, the DNA is TGTGCCAGCAGCTTACACAGGGGATCATCCGGAAACACCATATATTTT.